One and the same sample provided the 21 T cell receptor beta chains below, sequenced in a study of identical twins. TCRdb analysed the 5' RACE reads with MiXCR anew, one entry per CDR3 protein. The table lists around 690,000 distinct CDR3 sequences, 20% to 25% of them singletons. The same sample was also used in a study of T cells expressing NK-cell markers.

The sequenced material came from PBMCs. These receptor sequences come from a young woman in good health.

The chain is built from TRBV7-9 and TRBJ1-2, with D hard to call. CDR1 is SEHNR and CDR2 is FQNEAQ in the germline V gene (reference sequence). The V and J ends lost 1 base and 8 bases respectively, with 8 bases between them. This CDR3 has 12 residues. The CDR3 loop is CASSLVGFGYTF. Here the CDR3 DNA reads TGTGCCAGCAGCTTAGTAGGCTTCGGCTACACCTTC. Complete variable domain (other parts from reference TRBV7-9 and TRBJ1-2): DTGVSQNPRHKITKRGQNVTFRCDPISEHNRLYWYRQTLGQGPEFLTYFQNEAQLEKSRLLSDRFSAERPKGSFSTLEIQRTEQGDSAMYLCASSLVGFGYTFGSGTRLTVV.

This clonotype was counted a few times. The rearrangement uses TRBV6-2 or TRBV6-3 and TRBJ2-6; TRBD1 agrees at 8 bases. This CDR3 has 17 amino acids. CDR1 MNHEY and CDR2 SVGEGT come from the germline V gene. Trimming took 4 bases from V and 0 from J; bases not matched to a gene: 5. The CDR3 reads CASSSDRASSGANVLTF. The CDR3 DNA follows: TGTGCCAGCAGTTCGGACAGGGCGTCCTCTGGGGCCAACGTCCTGACTTTC.

This clonotype was seen more than once but under ten times. This chain connects TRBV29-1 to TRBJ2-1; D tentatively fits TRBD1 or TRBD2 (6 bases each). CDR1 SQVTM and CDR2 ANQGSEA come from the germline V gene. The CDR3 totals 15 residues. As DNA, the CDR3 is TGCAGTGGGGTGGGGGGCCCTCTTACCTACAATGAGCAGTTCTTC. Residues: CSGVGGPLTYNEQFF.

This rearrangement joins TRBV3-1 to TRBJ2-6; perhaps TRBD2 as D (6 bases). This CDR3 has 17 residues. Germline assignment: CDR1 LGHDT and CDR2 YNNKEL (reference sequence). The V end lost 0 bases, the J end lost 2 bases, and 11 bases lay between the germline ends. The CDR3: CASSQELGGAGANVLTF. CDR3 sequence (DNA): TGTGCCAGCAGCCAAGAATTGGGAGGTGCTGGGGCCAACGTCCTGACTTTC.

This clonotype was seen just once. Germline and junction disagree at one end, which may indicate a read error. This rearrangement joins TRBV5-6 to TRBJ1-6, with a tentative D call TRBD1 (5 bases). The CDR3 consists of 11 residues. Germline lookup yields CDR1 SGHDT and CDR2 YYEEEE. The DNA of the CDR3 is TGTGCCAGCAGCCGGCTTCGGGGCAAGAGCTTT. As protein: CASSRLRGKSF.

The CDR3 is CSARSLDRVGEKLFF. The CDR3 coding sequence is TGCAGTGCTCGGAGTTTAGACAGGGTGGGAGAAAAACTGTTTTTT. The rearrangement links TRBV20-1 to TRBJ1-4; 7 bases match TRBD1. V was clipped by 5 bases and J by 8 bases; unmatched bases: 14. The CDR3 extends over 15 amino acids. Germline assignment: CDR1 DFQATT and CDR2 SNEGSKA (reference sequence).

This chain joins TRBV11-2 and TRBJ2-1; D unresolved. The ends were cut back, 0 bases at V and 3 bases at J, with 21 bases in the middle. Germline values: CDR1 SGHAT, CDR2 FQNNGV. CDR3 length: 19 residues. The CDR3, as DNA: TGTGCCAGCAGCTTAGAGGTCTTCCCACTCTTGTCGTTCTACAATGAGCAGTTCTTC. Protein product: CASSLEVFPLLSFYNEQFF.

This clonotype was seen a few times. This rearrangement joins TRBV7-2 to TRBJ1-1; D is uncertain. The CDR3 consists of 13 residues. Trimming cost V 4 bases and J 4 bases, with 10 bases left between them. CDR1 and CDR2 (germline): SGHTA, FQGNSA. The CDR3, as DNA: TGTGCCAGCAGCTCCCCGCCGGGCACTGAAGCTTTCTTT. Protein product: CASSSPPGTEAFF.

This clonotype has just a few counts. The chain employs TRBV6-5 and TRBJ2-4, with D unclear. The V end was cut by 0 bases, the J end by 0 bases, with 6 bases between. Germline CDR1 and CDR2: MNHEY and SVGAGI. CDR3 size: 15 residues. The CDR3 bases are TGTGCCAGCAGTTACTCGGCACTAGCCAAAAACATTCAGTACTTC. This gives the protein CASSYSALAKNIQYF.

The V and J genes are TRBV5-1 and TRBJ1-1; TRBD1 matches 7 bases. Germline CDR1 reads SGHRS; CDR2 reads YFSETQ. The CDR3 extends over 15 amino acids. J gave up 5 bases and V 3 bases, and 10 bases lay outside the gene matches. CDR3 DNA sequence: TGCGCCAGCAGCTCCGAGACGCAGGGACAGACTGAAGCTTTCTTT. As protein: CASSSETQGQTEAFF.

This sequence joins TRBV7-6 and TRBJ2-2; D gene unclear. This CDR3 comprises 16 residues. Germline V gene data show CDR1 as SGHVS and CDR2 as FNYEAQ. V lost 2 bases, J lost 6 bases, and 16 bases lay in between. The CDR3 reads CASSLFRLQASGELFF. CDR3 nucleotides: TGTGCCAGCAGCTTATTCCGCCTACAAGCGTCCGGGGAGCTGTTTTTT. Combining the CDR3 with reference TRBV7-6 and TRBJ2-2 gives the whole variable domain GAGVSQSPRYKVTKRGQDVALRCDPISGHVSLYWYRQALGQGPEFLTYFNYEAQQDKSGLPNDRFSAERPEGSISTLTIQRTEQRDSAMYRCASSLFRLQASGELFFGEGSRLTVL.

This sequence joins TRBV9 and TRBJ2-7; 10 bases match TRBD1. The CDR3 is 16 residues long. Germline V gives CDR1 SGDLS, CDR2 YYNGEE. V shed 3 bases, J shed 6 bases, and the junction held 12 bases outside the gene matches. The CDR3, as DNA: TGTGCCAGCAGCGCCCCAGGGGCGGGACAGGGGCTCGAGCAGTACTTC. Amino acids: CASSAPGAGQGLEQYF.

The chain uses TRBV20-1 and TRBJ2-3; weak D call: TRBD1 (5 bases). Germline CDR1 and CDR2: DFQATT and SNEGSKA (reference sequence). The CDR3 is 13 amino acids. V was clipped by 4 bases and J by 6 bases, with 14 bases between them. The CDR3 here is CSANLGEEDTQYF. CDR3 nucleotides: TGCAGTGCTAATTTAGGGGAAGAGGATACGCAGTATTTT.

This chain connects TRBV11-3 to TRBJ2-4, with D maybe TRBD2 (5 bases). The V end was cut by 3 bases, the J end by 6 bases, with 9 bases between. CDR3 length equals 13 residues. Germline values: CDR1 SGHNT, CDR2 YENEEA. CDR3 DNA sequence: TGTGCCAGCAGCTTCTTCGGAGGAAACATTCAGTACTTC. Translation gives CASSFFGGNIQYF.

This clonotype was seen a few times. This chain uses TRBV20-1 with TRBJ2-7; TRBD1 aligns across 8 bases. From germline, CDR1 is DFQATT and CDR2 SNEGSKA (reference sequence). Unmatched junction bases numbered 6, after V lost 5 bases and J lost 3 bases. The CDR3 loop spans 13 amino acids. The CDR3 here is CSAFETGDYEQYF. Written as DNA, the CDR3 is TGCAGTGCTTTCGAGACAGGGGACTACGAGCAGTACTTC.

The CDR3 is CASSPKGLAAYEQYF. The CDR3 coding sequence is TGTGCCAGCAGTCCAAAGGGACTAGCGGCCTACGAGCAGTACTTC. The gene calls are TRBV6-1 and TRBJ2-7, with 11 bases fitting TRBD2. Looked up from germline, CDR1 is MNHNS and CDR2 is SASEGT. This CDR3 spans 15 amino acids. J gave up 2 bases and V 5 bases, and 5 bases lay outside the gene matches.

This clonotype has only a few counts. The V call is TRBV10-2, the J call TRBJ1-1; 7 bases agree with TRBD1. CDR1 WSHSY and CDR2 SAAADI come from the germline V gene. The CDR3 sequence is 13 residues long. V shed 9 bases and J 0 bases; nucleotides not matched to a gene: 4. Here the CDR3 DNA reads TGCGCCAGTAAGGGGGCCTTGAACACTGAAGCTTTCTTT. It codes for CASKGALNTEAFF.

The chain employs TRBV7-6 and TRBJ2-5, with D possibly matching TRBD1 (5 bases). The germline V gene encodes CDR1 SGHVS and CDR2 FNYEAQ. V was trimmed by 8 bases and J by 0 bases, leaving 10 bases between them. The CDR3 totals 13 residues. In nucleotides, the CDR3 is TGTGCCAGCGCAGGACACCACCAAGAGACCCAGTACTTC. Encoded protein: CASAGHHQETQYF.

The chain has TRBV6-1 and TRBJ2-1; 10 positions match TRBD2. The length of the CDR3 is 17 residues. V lost 6 bases to trimming and J lost 5 bases; unmatched junction nucleotides: 13. Looked up from germline, CDR1 is MNHNS and CDR2 is SASEGT. CDR3 DNA sequence: TGTGCCAGCAGGTCTGTAACTAGCGGGAAGCTCAACAATGAGCAGTTCTTC. Protein: CASRSVTSGKLNNEQFF.

This clonotype was detected many times. V usage is TRBV20-1 and J usage is TRBJ1-1; perhaps TRBD1 as D (6 bases). With 5 bases removed from V and 4 bases from J, the gap between germline ends came to 14 bases. Germline loops: CDR1 DFQATT, CDR2 SNEGSKA (reference sequence). This CDR3 is built from 13 residues. The DNA of the CDR3 is TGCAGTGCTCGAAGAGGACAGAGCACTGAAGCTTTCTTT. It specifies CSARRGQSTEAFF.

This chain links TRBV12-3 or TRBV12-4 with TRBJ1-1, with D unresolved. The CDR3 covers 13 residues. Deletions cut 8 bases from V and 3 bases from J, with 13 bases between. CDR3 in DNA: TGTGCCAGCTGCTGGACGATGGACACTGAAGCTTTCTTT. This codes for CASCWTMDTEAFF.